The T cell receptor beta chain under discussion was sequenced for a study of shared clonotypes between healthy human individuals. Study-wide context: A few men and two women, aged 18 to 49, were donors. The study's findings and limits: It was observed that about 5% of naive CD4 clonotypes were shared across a few donors.

Donors, without exception, were Caucasian adults residing in Nashville, Tennessee. The CD4+ fraction was divided into a CD45RA+ naive subset and a CD45RA-negative memory subset. Points on this clone: Its antigen remains unidentified. Within the sample, other DNA sequences also encode this same CDR3.

This CDR3 is built from 13 residues. Per germline, CDR1 SGHRS and CDR2 YFSETQ. V gave up 4 bases and J gave up 4 bases, with 11 bases separating them. Libraries were prepared by immunoSEQ multiplex PCR; TCRdb keeps only in-frame clonotypes and omits some of them. The table includes approximately 1.4 million clones, nearly 99% detected once. The chain couples TRBV5-1 to TRBJ2-5; D is tentatively TRBD1 or TRBD2 (5 bases each). This TCR derives from a young man in good health. What was sequenced was naive CD4+ T cells sorted from blood. Subset in this sample: CD45RA+ positively selected. CDR3 nucleotides: TGCGCCAGCAGCCCCGGGACCCTAGAGACCCAGTACTTC. This gives the protein CASSPGTLETQYF.